The 26 T cell receptor beta chains in this list originate from one sample, sequenced in a study of T cell repertoires in ileal Crohn's disease. The method was immunoSEQ multiplex PCR; TCRdb's version includes in-frame clones alone and lacks a portion of them. The sample lists around 5,000 clones, about four fifths occurring once. The sequencing input was ileal tissue. The receptor source for this set is an adult with Crohn's disease.

The gene calls are TRBV7-3 and TRBJ2-5, with 11 bases lining up with TRBD2. Germline CDR1 and CDR2: SGHTA and FQGTGA. Trimming at V came to 6 bases and at J to 5 bases, leaving 8 bases not matched to a gene. The CDR3 is 15 residues long. CDR3 loop: CASSYSGGARETQYF. The CDR3 DNA sequence: TGTGCCAGCAGTTATAGCGGGGGGGCTAGGGAGACCCAGTACTTC.

This clone occurred once. The V call is TRBV4-1, the J call TRBJ2-3; 10 bases fit TRBD1. This CDR3 has 15 amino acids. From germline, CDR1 is MGHRA and CDR2 YSYEKL. The ends lost 4 bases at V and 4 bases at J; junction bases unmatched: 5. This CDR3 reads CASSLGQGGPDTQYF. DNA for the CDR3: TGCGCCAGCAGCCTTGGACAGGGGGGTCCAGATACGCAGTATTTT.

The CDR3 sequence: CASSPHPGTEAFF. The CDR3 DNA reads TGTGCCAGCTCACCCCACCCCGGGACTGAAGCTTTCTTT. The chain has TRBV18 and TRBJ1-1; D is undetermined. The V end was cut by 3 bases, the J end by 5 bases, with 10 bases between. Per the germline V gene, CDR1 is KGHSH and CDR2 is LQKENI. The CDR3 length is 13 residues.

The chain employs TRBV6-6 and TRBJ1-6; the D is unclear. This CDR3 has 11 amino acids. Trimming removed 7 bases at V and 7 bases at J, with 5 bases between. The germline CDR1 and CDR2 sequences are MNHNY and SVGAGI (reference sequence). In DNA form, the CDR3 reads TGTGCCAGCACCCTAAATTCACCCCTCCACTTT. As protein: CASTLNSPLHF.

The genes are TRBV19 and TRBJ1-2, with 8 positions matching TRBD1. The germline gives CDR1 LNHDA, CDR2 SQIVND (reference sequence). The CDR3 is 16 amino acids. Trimming at V came to 1 base and at J to 3 bases, leaving 7 bases not matched to a gene. The CDR3 reads CASSIGYPGGYYGYTF. In DNA, the CDR3 is TGTGCCAGTAGTATAGGTTATCCAGGGGGCTACTATGGCTACACCTTC.

The V call is TRBV7-9, the J call TRBJ1-2; TRBD1 aligns across 7 bases. Germline V CDR1 and CDR2: SEHNR, FQNEAQ (reference sequence). V lost 5 bases, J lost 6 bases, and 6 bases stayed unmatched. This CDR3 has 13 residues. This CDR3 is CASSLRDSDGYTF. DNA for the CDR3: TGTGCCAGCAGCCTCCGGGACAGCGATGGCTACACCTTC.

V is TRBV7-9 and J is TRBJ1-1; 10 bases map to TRBD1. The J segment lost 3 bases and the V segment lost 3 bases, leaving 13 bases of the junction unmatched. This CDR3 is built from 18 residues. Germline V gene lookup returns CDR1 SEHNR and CDR2 FQNEAQ (reference sequence). The CDR3 is CASSFPGDRGGVDTEAFF. The CDR3 nucleotides read TGTGCCAGCAGCTTCCCGGGGGACAGGGGTGGGGTGGACACTGAAGCTTTCTTT.

The chain uses TRBV5-6 and TRBJ2-3, with 11 bases matching TRBD1. Germline V CDR1 and CDR2: SGHDT, YYEEEE. Trimming took 1 base from V and 4 from J; bases not matched to a gene: 2. The CDR3 is 15 residues long. The CDR3: CASSLLDRGPDTQYF. DNA for the CDR3: TGTGCCAGCAGCTTGTTGGACAGGGGGCCAGATACGCAGTATTTT.

The chain joins TRBV5-1 to TRBJ2-7, with D possibly TRBD1 on 6 matching bases. Trimming stripped 4 bases from V and 2 bases from J, with 10 bases between. Germline values: CDR1 SGHRS, CDR2 YFSETQ. This CDR3 comprises 13 residues. The DNA of the CDR3 is TGCGCCAGCAGCAGGGACAAAGCCTACGAGCAGTACTTC. Its translation is CASSRDKAYEQYF.

The gene calls are TRBV6-5 and TRBJ1-6; no definite D call. With 6 bases removed from V and 8 bases from J, the gap between germline ends came to 11 bases. This CDR3 is 13 amino acids long. Germline V gene lookup returns CDR1 MNHEY and CDR2 SVGAGI. The CDR3 DNA reads as TGTGCCAGCAGCTACGAGGGTCATTCACCCCTCCACTTT. Translated, it gives CASSYEGHSPLHF.

The genes are TRBV7-9 and TRBJ1-5; TRBD1 matches 9 bases. V lost 3 bases and J lost 4; bases outside the gene matches: 4. The V gene's germline CDR1 is SEHNR and CDR2 FQNEAQ (reference sequence). There are 15 residues in the CDR3. The CDR3 coding sequence is TGTGCCAGCAGCTTTGGGACAGGGCTTAATCAGCCCCAGCATTTT. It encodes CASSFGTGLNQPQHF.

Here the CDR3 DNA reads TGTGCCAGCAGGTCTAGAGGGTCGGTTTACGAGCAGTACTTC. It is translated as CASRSRGSVYEQYF. V is TRBV27 and J is TRBJ2-7, with D perhaps TRBD2 (5 bases). This CDR3 is 14 amino acids long. The V and J ends lost 6 bases and 4 bases respectively, with 16 bases between them. CDR1 is MNHEY and CDR2 is SMNVEV in the germline V gene (reference sequence).

CDR3 protein: CASGGPGELFF. CDR3 nucleotide sequence: TGCGCCAGCGGGGGCCCCGGGGAGCTGTTTTTT. V gene TRBV5-1 combines with J gene TRBJ2-2, with D perhaps TRBD1 (6 bases). Germline V lookup: CDR1 SGHRS, CDR2 YFSETQ. V lost 7 bases, J lost 6 bases, and 7 bases lay in between. This CDR3 contains 11 residues. Full variable domain (remainder filled in from reference TRBV5-1 and TRBJ2-2): KAGVTQTPRYLIKTRGQQVTLSCSPISGHRSVSWYQQTPGQGLQFLFEYFSETQRNKGNFPGRFSGRQFSNSRSEMNVSTLELGDSALYLCASGGPGELFFGEGSRLTVL.

This sequence joins TRBV6-5 and TRBJ2-1; possibly TRBD1 for D (5 bases). CDR1 is MNHEY and CDR2 is SVGAGI in the germline V gene. The V end was cut by 4 bases, the J end by 6 bases, with 7 bases between. There are 12 residues in the CDR3. CDR3 loop: CASSSQGNEQFF. DNA for the CDR3: TGTGCCAGCAGTTCCCAGGGCAATGAGCAGTTCTTC.

The chain recombines TRBV7-6 with TRBJ2-3; 8 bases match TRBD2. Losses at the gene ends were 5 bases for V and 2 bases for J; bases not matched to a gene: 6. CDR3 length: 15 amino acids. The germline V gene has CDR1 SGHVS and CDR2 FNYEAQ. CDR3 DNA sequence: TGTGCCAGCAGCAGTCCGGGGGGGCCCACAGATACGCAGTATTTT. This sequence encodes CASSSPGGPTDTQYF.

The chain employs TRBV28 and TRBJ2-7, with D perhaps TRBD1 (6 bases). Germline assignment: CDR1 MDHEN and CDR2 SYDVKM. This CDR3 contains 16 residues. Trimming removed 4 bases at V and 0 bases at J, with 16 bases between. For the CDR3, the DNA is TGTGCCAGCAGTTCCCCCGACCCGACAGGCTCCTACGAGCAGTACTTC. This encodes CASSSPDPTGSYEQYF.

The chain couples TRBV2 to TRBJ2-4; unclear D gene. Germline V gene lookup returns CDR1 SNHLY and CDR2 FYNNEI. Trimming stripped 8 bases from V and 6 bases from J, with 8 bases between. The CDR3 loop spans 11 amino acids. CDR3 loop: CASRRVNIQYF. CDR3 DNA: TGTGCCAGCCGAAGAGTAAACATTCAGTACTTC.

The gene calls are TRBV11-3 and TRBJ2-2; D is perhaps TRBD1 (6 bases). Germline lookup yields CDR1 SGHNT and CDR2 YENEEA. With 8 bases removed from V and 6 bases from J, the gap between germline ends came to 13 bases. The CDR3 extends over 13 amino acids. The CDR3 sequence: CASAPQGSGELFF. Written as DNA, the CDR3 is TGTGCCAGCGCGCCCCAGGGGTCCGGGGAGCTGTTTTTT.

V and J are TRBV7-8 and TRBJ1-4, with 8 bases aligning to TRBD1. The CDR3 runs 15 residues. CDR1 SGHVS and CDR2 FQNEAQ come from the germline V gene. V lost 5 bases and J lost 4; bases outside the gene matches: 6. The CDR3, as DNA: TGTGCCAGCAGCGGACAGACAGGGGATAATGAAAAACTGTTTTTT. It codes for CASSGQTGDNEKLFF.

This chain joins TRBV5-6 and TRBJ2-7; 8 bases are shared with TRBD1. The CDR3 is 15 residues long. J gave up 2 bases and V 1 base, and 5 bases lay outside the gene matches. The germline gives CDR1 SGHDT, CDR2 YYEEEE. The CDR3 DNA is TGTGCCAGCAGCTTGCGGGACAGGAGAGCCTACGAGCAGTACTTC. As protein: CASSLRDRRAYEQYF.

J is TRBJ2-1 and V is TRBV9; 9 bases fit TRBD2. J was trimmed by 6 bases and V by 0 bases; bases with no gene match: 4. The V gene's germline CDR1 is SGDLS and CDR2 YYNGEE. The CDR3 runs to 15 residues. CDR3 amino acids: CASSVVAGGLNEQFF. The CDR3 bases are TGTGCCAGCAGCGTAGTGGCGGGGGGGCTCAATGAGCAGTTCTTC.

This rearrangement joins TRBV7-9 to TRBJ1-1; no clear D gene. This CDR3 is 12 amino acids long. Per germline, CDR1 SEHNR and CDR2 FQNEAQ (reference sequence). V was trimmed by 5 bases and J by 1 base, leaving 5 bases between them. DNA of the CDR3: TGTGCCAGCAGCCCACAGAACACTGAAGCTTTCTTT. This translates into CASSPQNTEAFF.

The chain employs TRBV5-5 and TRBJ1-5, with D perhaps matching TRBD1 (6 bases). CDR3 length: 14 residues. The germline V gene encodes CDR1 SGHKS and CDR2 YYEKEE (reference sequence). The V end lost 3 bases, the J end lost 3 bases, and 10 bases lay between the germline ends. The DNA for the CDR3 is TGTGCCAGCAGCTCAGGGGCAATCAATCAGCCCCAGCATTTT. It specifies CASSSGAINQPQHF.

This clone came up a few times. V gene TRBV19 combines with J gene TRBJ2-1, with 8 bases identical to TRBD2. After removal of 9 bases from V and 15 bases from J, the junction contained 10 bases not matched to a gene. Germline CDR1 reads LNHDA; CDR2 reads SQIVND (reference sequence). The CDR3 is 11 residues long. CDR3 region: CASGLAGRSFF. The CDR3 bases are TGTGCCAGCGGTTTAGCGGGAAGGTCGTTCTTC.

This rearrangement joins TRBV5-1 to TRBJ1-3; D is undetermined. V was pared by 3 bases and J by 0 bases, with 10 bases between. This CDR3 contains 15 residues. In germline, CDR1 is SGHRS, CDR2 YFSETQ. The CDR3 region is CASSSYTSSGNTIYF. The CDR3 bases are TGCGCCAGCAGCTCGTACACCTCCTCTGGAAACACCATATATTTT.

The chain employs TRBV9 and TRBJ2-3; TRBD2 is a possible D gene (5 bases). V was cut by 0 bases and J by 2 bases, with 16 bases left in between. The CDR3 consists of 17 residues. CDR1 is SGDLS and CDR2 is YYNGEE in the germline V gene. The CDR3 sequence is CASSVVGTDFITDTQYF. CDR3 DNA: TGTGCCAGCAGCGTAGTAGGCACGGACTTTATCACAGATACGCAGTATTTT. Using reference TRBV9 and TRBJ2-3 for the parts outside the CDR3, the full variable domain is DSGVTQTPKHLITATGQRVTLRCSPRSGDLSVYWYQQSLDQGLQFLIQYYNGEERAKGNILERFSAQQFPDLHSELNLSSLELGDSALYFCASSVVGTDFITDTQYFGPGTRLTVL.